One T cell receptor (beta chain) is described in this entry. This sample is part of a study of blood T cell repertoires in COVID-19. Study as a whole: The United States, Italy and Spain supplied acute and convalescent COVID-19 samples. In each case, the material was cDNA or gDNA derived from T cells, B-cell-depleted T cells, or PBMCs.

In the authors' methods: Amplification of reference gene primers was used by the study to estimate nucleated cell counts. The assay was immunoSEQ multiplex PCR, and TCRdb's table has in-frame clones only and misses some. D and trimming come from the DNA, and the V and J calls and clone size come from that table. There are about 240,000 clones in the sample; 88% occur only once, and just under 1% lies in the top ten. The source is a woman in her thirties or forties who had recovered from COVID-19. Sample: peripheral blood.

CDR3 nucleotides: TGTGCCAGCAGCTCACAGGGGGCTTGGAATTCACCCCTCCACTTT. This codes for CASSSQGAWNSPLHF. The chain recombines TRBV27 with TRBJ1-6, with 9 bases aligning to TRBD1. Germline CDR1 reads MNHEY; CDR2 reads SMNVEV (reference sequence). The CDR3 runs to 15 residues. V was pared by 6 bases and J by 7 bases, with 7 bases of the junction left unmatched.